These 29 T cell receptor beta chains share one sample of origin, sequenced in a study of control samples from healthy donors and cancer patients. Profiled with immunoSEQ multiplex PCR; TCRdb holds only in-frame clones, not every one. The sample shows some 150,000 clones, about 94% of them seen only once. The sequencing sample was made of blood. All receptors come from a man in his forties in good health.

The J gene is TRBJ2-7, the V gene TRBV9; D call uncertain. The germline V gene encodes CDR1 SGDLS and CDR2 YYNGEE. This CDR3 is built from 14 residues. V gave up 4 bases and J gave up 5 bases, with 16 bases separating them. DNA for the CDR3: TGTGCCAGCAGCTCTGCCCGGCTGGGTGACGAGCAGTACTTC. Protein product: CASSSARLGDEQYF. Together with reference TRBV9 and TRBJ2-7, the CDR3 gives the full variable domain: DSGVTQTPKHLITATGQRVTLRCSPRSGDLSVYWYQQSLDQGLQFLIQYYNGEERAKGNILERFSAQQFPDLHSELNLSSLELGDSALYFCASSSARLGDEQYFGPGTRLTVT.

The rearrangement joins TRBV11-2 to TRBJ2-1; D is undetermined. This CDR3 comprises 14 residues. Per the germline V gene, CDR1 is SGHAT and CDR2 is FQNNGV. Trimming left V 1 base short and J 0 bases short, with 4 bases between. The CDR3 region is CASSLGSSYNEQFF. The CDR3 DNA reads as TGTGCCAGCAGCTTAGGGAGCTCCTACAATGAGCAGTTCTTC.

V is TRBV19 and J is TRBJ1-3; TRBD1 might be the D (6 bases). Trimming took off 9 bases at V and 3 bases at J, with 12 bases between the two ends. Germline values: CDR1 LNHDA, CDR2 SQIVND (reference sequence). The CDR3 extends over 13 amino acids. The DNA for the CDR3 is TGTGCCAGCCTTGACAGGCATGGAAACACCATATATTTT. This encodes CASLDRHGNTIYF.

CDR3 region: CASSYSRNSNQPQHF. CDR3 DNA: TGTGCCAGCAGTTACAGTCGGAATAGCAATCAGCCCCAGCATTTT. The rearrangement uses TRBV6-5 and TRBJ1-5; no definite D call. The CDR3 is 15 residues long. The germline gives CDR1 MNHEY, CDR2 SVGAGI. Deletions cut 2 bases from V and 0 bases from J, with 8 bases between.

The chain is built from TRBV7-8 and TRBJ1-4; tentative D call: TRBD1 (5 bases). From germline, CDR1 is SGHVS and CDR2 FQNEAQ. The CDR3 consists of 14 residues. The V gene lost 2 bases and the J gene lost 10 bases, with 14 bases spanning the gap. The CDR3: CASSLSGTGGKLFF. CDR3 bases: TGTGCCAGCAGCTTAAGCGGGACGGGCGGAAAACTGTTTTTT.

The chain links TRBV19 to TRBJ1-2, with TRBD1 matching over 7 bases. V was clipped by 4 bases and J by 4 bases; unmatched bases: 3. This CDR3 has 13 residues. CDR1 and CDR2 from the germline V gene are LNHDA and SQIVND (reference sequence). The CDR3 DNA reads TGTGCCAGTAGTACAGGGGGGATCTATGGCTACACCTTC. Its protein is CASSTGGIYGYTF.

The chain combines TRBV19 with TRBJ1-2, with 7 bases matching TRBD1. The trim removed 8 bases at V and 0 bases at J, leaving 9 bases unmatched. The CDR3 length is 15 residues. The germline V gene has CDR1 LNHDA and CDR2 SQIVND (reference sequence). The CDR3 sequence is CASSLSDRANYGYTF. CDR3 sequence (DNA): TGTGCCAGTTCCCTGAGTGACAGGGCTAACTATGGCTACACCTTC.

V usage is TRBV4-3 and J usage is TRBJ2-1; D unresolved. This CDR3 contains 13 residues. In germline, CDR1 is LGHNA, CDR2 YSLEER. V was pared by 3 bases and J by 7 bases, with 10 bases between. This CDR3 reads CASSHDNGNEQFF. CDR3 bases: TGCGCCAGCAGCCATGACAACGGTAATGAGCAGTTCTTC.

This clone was counted a few times. The chain combines TRBV6-2 or TRBV6-3 with TRBJ2-3; D is possibly TRBD2 (7 bases). CDR1 MNHEY and CDR2 SVGEGT come from the germline V gene. Trimming stripped 2 bases from V and 5 bases from J, with 14 bases between. CDR3 length equals 15 residues. The CDR3 DNA reads as TGTGCCAGCAGTTACGTTGGGGGGGCCCAAGATACGCAGTATTTT. It translates to CASSYVGGAQDTQYF.

The genes are TRBV30 and TRBJ2-3; D gene unclear. The CDR3 has 13 residues. Trimming left V 1 base short and J 1 base short, with 6 bases between. The germline CDR1 and CDR2 sequences are GTSNPN and SVGIG (reference sequence). The CDR3 region has the DNA TGTGCCTGGAGTGCGAGTGGCACAGATACGCAGTATTTT. Residues: CAWSASGTDTQYF.

This clone has more than one count but fewer than ten. The CDR3 nucleotides are TGTGCCAGCAGTCCGAGTCCGTACTACGAGCAGTACTTC. Translation gives CASSPSPYYEQYF. V gene TRBV28 combines with J gene TRBJ2-7; D gene ambiguous. V was pared by 5 bases and J by 3 bases, with 11 bases between. The CDR3 is 13 residues long. CDR1 and CDR2 (germline): MDHEN, SYDVKM.

The CDR3 DNA follows: TGTGCCAGCAGCCGGGGACCCTCTTATAATTCACCCCTCCACTTT. Its translation is CASSRGPSYNSPLHF. The rearrangement uses TRBV6-5 and TRBJ1-6; a possible D gene is TRBD1 (5 bases). This CDR3 contains 15 residues. Germline CDR1 and CDR2: MNHEY and SVGAGI. V lost 6 bases and J 4 bases, leaving 13 bases between the germline ends.

The chain joins TRBV5-3 to TRBJ1-2, with D uncertain. TRBV5-3 falls under the ORF class, with uncertain function. Trimming stripped 1 base from V and 1 base from J, with 11 bases between. CDR3 length: 15 amino acids. The CDR3 here is CARSLSRGVNYGYTF. Written as DNA, the CDR3 is TGTGCCAGAAGCTTGTCTAGAGGCGTTAACTATGGCTACACCTTC.

Comments on this clone: At one boundary the junction diverges from the germline segment, which might be a read error. The chain links TRBV5-1 to TRBJ2-5; 8 bases are a match to TRBD1. The CDR3 covers 14 residues. Germline V gene data show CDR1 as SGHRS and CDR2 as YFSETQ. Here the CDR3 DNA reads TGCGCCAGCAGATTGGGGACAGGACAAGAGACCCAGTACTTC. It translates to CASRLGTGQETQYF.

This chain links TRBV9 with TRBJ2-1; a weak D match, TRBD1 (6 bases). The CDR3 has 17 amino acids. Germline V gene sequence: CDR1 SGDLS, CDR2 YYNGEE. Trimming left V 1 base short and J 0 bases short, with 14 bases between. The CDR3 DNA sequence: TGTGCCAGCAGCGTACTCCGGGACACCTTCTCCTACAATGAGCAGTTCTTC. Amino acid sequence: CASSVLRDTFSYNEQFF.

The rearrangement links TRBV28 to TRBJ2-7; TRBD1 agrees at 7 bases. The CDR3 is 13 amino acids. Germline assignment: CDR1 MDHEN and CDR2 SYDVKM. The junction had 3 bases not matched to a gene; V was cut back by 4 bases and J by 3 bases. The CDR3 protein is CASSSQGFYEQYF. CDR3 nucleotide sequence: TGTGCCAGCAGTTCACAGGGGTTCTACGAGCAGTACTTC.

The CDR3: CASTWGGGLWNSPLHF. In nucleotides, the CDR3 is TGTGCCAGCACCTGGGGTGGGGGCTTGTGGAATTCACCCCTCCACTTT. This chain connects TRBV28 to TRBJ1-6; a weak D match, TRBD1 (6 bases). The V end lost 7 bases, the J end lost 7 bases, and 20 bases lay between the germline ends. Per germline, CDR1 MDHEN and CDR2 SYDVKM. The CDR3 consists of 16 residues.

The chain links TRBV18 to TRBJ2-1; 11 bases line up with TRBD2. Losses at the gene ends were 5 bases for V and 0 bases for J; bases not matched to a gene: 3. Germline values: CDR1 KGHSH, CDR2 LQKENI. This CDR3 region has 16 residues. The CDR3 sequence is CASSRLAGSSYNEQFF. In nucleotides, the CDR3 is TGTGCCAGCTCAAGACTAGCGGGGAGCTCCTACAATGAGCAGTTCTTC. Full variable domain (outside the CDR3, taken from reference TRBV18 and TRBJ2-1): NAGVMQNPRHLVRRRGQEARLRCSPMKGHSHVYWYRQLPEEGLKFMVYLQKENIIDESGMPKERFSAEFPKEGPSILRIQQVVRGDSAAYFCASSRLAGSSYNEQFFGPGTRLTVL.

The gene calls are TRBV9 and TRBJ1-3; D possibly corresponds to TRBD1 (6 bases). Trimming removed 4 bases from V and 0 bases from J, with 17 bases in between. Per germline, CDR1 SGDLS and CDR2 YYNGEE. The CDR3 sequence is 17 residues long. CDR3 bases: TGTGCCAGCAGCAGGAGGGGGGCAATCTCCTCTGGAAACACCATATATTTT. Encoded protein: CASSRRGAISSGNTIYF.

The chain carries TRBV18 and TRBJ1-1, with D unresolved. V shed 6 bases and J shed 4 bases, with 15 bases lying between them. The CDR3 extends over 14 amino acids. Germline loops: CDR1 KGHSH, CDR2 LQKENI. The CDR3 sequence: CASSPRAKSTEAFF. For the CDR3, the DNA is TGTGCCAGCTCGCCAAGGGCAAAGAGCACTGAAGCTTTCTTT. Complete variable domain (other parts from reference TRBV18 and TRBJ1-1): NAGVMQNPRHLVRRRGQEARLRCSPMKGHSHVYWYRQLPEEGLKFMVYLQKENIIDESGMPKERFSAEFPKEGPSILRIQQVVRGDSAAYFCASSPRAKSTEAFFGQGTRLTVV.

V gene TRBV6-2 or TRBV6-3 combines with J gene TRBJ1-6, with a possible D match to TRBD1 (5 bases). The CDR3 runs 18 residues. The ends were cut back, 2 bases at V and 0 bases at J, with 14 bases in the middle. Germline CDR1 is MNHEY and CDR2 is SVGEGT. This chain's CDR3 is CASSYQTGVSSYNSPLHF. CDR3 nucleotides: TGTGCCAGCAGTTACCAAACAGGAGTGAGCTCCTATAATTCACCCCTCCACTTT.

In this sample, this clone turned up once. The chain joins TRBV6-6 to TRBJ1-1, with unresolved D. Per germline, CDR1 MNHNY and CDR2 SVGAGI (reference sequence). Trimming took off 0 bases at V and 7 bases at J, with 9 bases between the two ends. The CDR3 length is 13 residues. The DNA for the CDR3 is TGTGCCAGCAGTTACTCACATCTTGTTGAAGCTTTCTTT. It is translated as CASSYSHLVEAFF.

The V gene is TRBV3-1 (or the pseudogene TRBV3-2), the J gene TRBJ2-1; TRBD2 matches 12 bases. V shed 4 bases and J 8 bases; nucleotides not matched to a gene: 15. Germline V gives CDR1 LGHDT, CDR2 YNNKEL (reference sequence). The CDR3 runs to 18 residues. CDR3 nucleotides: TGTGCCAGCAGCCCCCCCGGGGTCCCTAGCGGGGGGGCGGATGAGCAGTTCTTC. Translation gives CASSPPGVPSGGADEQFF.

The CDR3, as DNA: TGTGCCAGCAGCTTAATCTCCGGGGTCGAGCAGTACTTC. This gives the protein CASSLISGVEQYF. V is TRBV7-8 and J is TRBJ2-7; D perhaps matches TRBD2 (5 bases). The CDR3 extends over 13 amino acids. Trimming pared 2 bases from V and 6 bases from J, leaving 11 bases between. CDR1 is SGHVS, CDR2 FQNEAQ, per germline.

This clone was recorded only once. The V gene is TRBV27, the J gene TRBJ1-1; 7 bases fit TRBD1. The length of the CDR3 is 13 residues. V shed 3 bases, J shed 8 bases, and the junction held 6 bases outside the gene matches. CDR1 is MNHEY, CDR2 SMNVEV, per germline (reference sequence). As DNA, the CDR3 is TGTGCCAGCAGTTTCTATGGGGACAGAGAAGCTTTCTTT. As protein: CASSFYGDREAFF.

This chain uses TRBV2 with TRBJ2-7, with D hard to call. This CDR3 contains 14 residues. The V gene lost 2 bases and the J gene lost 0 bases, with 8 bases spanning the gap. CDR1 and CDR2 (germline): SNHLY, FYNNEI. For the CDR3, the DNA is TGTGCCAGCAGTGAATATACGGACTCCTACGAGCAGTACTTC. Protein product: CASSEYTDSYEQYF.

The chain joins TRBV7-9 to TRBJ2-7, with D possibly being TRBD1 or TRBD2 (5 bases each). Germline CDR1 is SEHNR and CDR2 is FQNEAQ (reference sequence). This CDR3 has 14 amino acids. Trimming cost V 0 bases and J 4 bases, with 10 bases left between them. CDR3 region: CASSLAGTEYEQYF. CDR3 nucleotides: TGTGCCAGCAGCTTAGCCGGGACGGAATACGAGCAGTACTTC.

V usage is TRBV6-5 and J usage is TRBJ2-1, with 10 nucleotides matching TRBD2. V shed 6 bases and J 9 bases; nucleotides not matched to a gene: 2. The CDR3 covers 12 residues. Germline V gives CDR1 MNHEY, CDR2 SVGAGI. The CDR3 here is CASRASGGEQFF. The CDR3 region has the DNA TGTGCCAGCAGGGCTAGCGGGGGTGAGCAGTTCTTC.

The chain uses TRBV6-5 and TRBJ1-5; D unclear. This CDR3 region has 12 residues. Germline V gene data show CDR1 as MNHEY and CDR2 as SVGAGI. V dropped 5 bases and J dropped 5 bases, with 7 bases sitting between them. CDR3 loop: CASSRGDQPQHF. The CDR3 DNA sequence: TGTGCCAGCAGTCGCGGAGATCAGCCCCAGCATTTT.